This record covers a single TCR beta chain. This clone showed up just once. The antigen it binds to is not known. It has no much larger one-base neighbor in the sample; base qualities were not kept. This sample is drawn from a study of cytomegalovirus exposure and HLA in healthy donors (dated 2017 in TCRdb). Describing the broader study: In an earlier analysis of approximately 640 of the donors, under 300 Gb of sequence data and 90 million to 130 million unique TCR beta sequences from 150 million to 200 million T cells were reported. An early release covering about 600 HLA-typed donors comprised about 300 gigabases of sequencing data and about 90 million unique TCR sequences. Of the roughly 420 genotyped donors, 75% to 85% were placed in the genetic ancestry cluster associated with self-reported Caucasian donors. The study aimed to test whether signatures of past pathogen exposure could be identified by cataloging public T cell receptors. The study profiled the T cell repertoires of around 700 subjects by immunosequencing and related them to cytomegalovirus serostatus. A separate validation cohort of 100 to 150 different subjects was used in addition to the approximately 640-subject first cohort. The study combined high-throughput TCR immunosequencing, statistical association of individual TCRs with disease status, and machine learning to predict cytomegalovirus infection status. A later analysis re-examined previously published TCR beta repertoires from just over 650 donors and added high-resolution HLA genotyping to investigate patterns of TCR occurrence. The later analysis used no new phenotypic data to find candidate immune exposures, relying instead on TCR beta sequences and their occurrence across donors. An earlier analysis of 450 to 750 of the donors used high-throughput TCR beta sequencing to judge whether each TCR beta V gene segment behaved as functional or pseudogenic. Donor age, sex, ethnicity and CMV serostatus were collected together with the repertoire data. A later genetic analysis used genome-wide SNP genotypes for 398 of the 666 donors, treating that subset as a discovery cohort. Every repertoire in the discovery cohort had been generated on one and the same sequencing platform. Class I and class II HLA loci were covered by the typing at four-digit resolution. Typing coverage varied by locus: roughly 620-640 donors for A, B, C, DRB1 and DQB1; around 560 for DQA1; nearly 610 for DPA1; roughly 470 for DPB1. Because of strong linkage in the cohort, roughly five DR-DQ haplotypes were treated as single units for association and clustering. Among almost 400 genotyped donors of the cohort, an average of around 240,000 unique TCR beta nucleotide sequences were sequenced per donor, roughly 20% of them non-productive. Paper-wide results and their limitations: When HLA alleles, especially DR and DQ, strongly co-occurred, attributing TCR associations to individual alleles was difficult. An earlier analysis of approximately 600 of the donors showed that most TCR beta V segments appeared in productive rearrangements either about 87% or about 30% of the time, which broadly matched IMGT annotations. Cytomegalovirus status was reported to be diagnosed by the classifier with high specificity and sensitivity in both the original and validation cohorts. The sequencing pipeline was judged likely to have produced a cluster of highly shared sequence variants as a technical artifact. Linkage disequilibrium might explain the correlated functional status among segregating V segments, but an unknown experimental factor could not be excluded. Because counts were too low, about 18 rarely observed V segments, including chromosome 9 orphons, were excluded from the earlier analysis of 587 of the donors. Because the 87-base-pair reads could not distinguish some IMGT-functional V segments, including TRBV6-2 and TRBV6-3, those segments were excluded. The only immune exposure information available for the cohort was CMV serostatus. According to a later genetic analysis, donors in an Asian-associated ancestry cluster had fewer N-insertions in productive TCRs than the roughly 670-donor mean. Several of the top co-occurrence clusters appeared to be linked to parvovirus B19, influenza, CMV and Epstein-Barr virus, according to a later analysis. The presence/absence analyses assumed that sequencing depth was roughly uniform across donors, and that assumption may not be true. Most TCR sequences were seen in very few donors, while some public TCRs were found in many individuals. In this cohort, only TCR beta chains were sequenced, and detectable features were limited by the absence of alpha or paired-chain data. In a later analysis, some 18,000 TCR beta sequences were associated with specific HLA alleles at a false discovery rate of 0.05. In a later analysis, most CMV-associated TCR beta chains were found to appear HLA-restricted, with HLA associations seemingly driven largely by CMV exposure. In a later analysis, TCR association rates were found to vary across HLA loci, with the most associated TCRs seen for DRB1 alleles and the fewest for HLA-C alleles. In vitro tests confirmed that a few of the cytomegalovirus-associated TCR beta chains recognize cytomegalovirus antigens. It was suggested by the authors that the approach could potentially be generalized to other disease states and immunological phenotypes. A later genetic analysis associated a missense DCLRE1C variant with V-gene and J-gene trimming of TCR beta chains, and an independent cohort replicated the association. A further reported finding was that TCR beta sequences accurately predicted the HLA-A and HLA-B alleles for most subjects in the first cohort. Because some donors lacked HLA typing at each locus, the association tests relied only on the typed subset. A total of some 180 TCR beta chains were listed by the study as associated with cytomegalovirus. Compared with equally common non-associated chains, HLA-associated TCR beta chains in a later analysis were more clonally expanded and had lower generation probabilities.

V was cut back by 2 bases and J by 3 bases, leaving a gap of 8 bases between them. From the cysteine through the phenylalanine, the CDR3 covers 13 amino acids. The only DNA kept is the CDR3, 39 bases in frame from the first base. The germline V gene (reference sequence) gives CDR1 as MNHEY and CDR2 as SMNVEV. The cohort comprised approximately 700 healthy bone marrow donors. At the time of sampling, all cohort members were nominally healthy, though unrecorded immune exposures were likely present. The donor tested CMV seronegative, placing the donor among the 350 or so seronegative members of the cohort. Each donor provided a peripheral blood sample, and peripheral blood mononuclear cells were used for TCR beta sequencing. The Qiagen DNeasy Blood Extraction Kit was used to extract genomic DNA from the blood cell samples. Library preparation employed the immunoSEQ multiplex PCR assay. For the multiplex PCR, a mixture combining 60 forward primers for TCR Vbeta segments and 13 reverse primers for TCR Jbeta segments was used. The CDR3 region of rearranged TCR beta genes was amplified from genomic DNA by a multiplex PCR assay. The Illumina HiSeq System was used to sequence the amplified TCR beta libraries as 87-base-pair reads. Concerning the study's data processing: Across the roughly 670 repertoires, a later analysis counted 80 million or so unique TCR beta chains, some 11 million of which were shared by at least two donors. A nearest-neighbor algorithm error-corrected the raw reads and collapsed the reads into unique sequences, merging closely related sequences to remove PCR and sequencing errors. To assign V, D and J gene segments, CDR3 sequences were aligned to IMGT reference sequences. For a sequence to be retained, a match of at least six nucleotides was required to both a V gene segment and a J gene segment. Rearrangements were called productive when the CDR3 lacked stop codons and stayed in frame with V and J; all others were non-productive. CDR3 was defined by IMGT convention, running from the second conserved V-encoded cysteine to the conserved J-encoded phenylalanine. In an earlier analysis of roughly 610 of the donors, sequences lacking an unambiguous match to a single V gene segment were excluded. An earlier analysis of 500 to 600 of the donors classified V segments as functional when productive rearrangements were above 56.7% and as segregating when the standard deviation between donors was above 5%. To diagnose cytomegalovirus status from the catalog of TCR beta chain sequences, a statistical classification framework was built. In a later analysis, V and J genes were assigned by comparing TCR nucleotide sequences against IMGT/GENE-DB human TR gene sequences. The TCRdist pipeline was used in a later analysis to assign CDR3 sequences and most-parsimonious VDJ recombination scenarios. A later analysis defined each TCR beta chain by its CDR3 amino acid sequence plus V-gene family, and excluded reads lacking a unique V-gene family. A later analysis removed 550 to 650 highly shared, low-generation-probability nucleotide sequences to deal with suspected cross-contamination and a sequencing artifact. In a later analysis, a clonal expansion index was calculated for each public chain from normalized within-repertoire ranks of inferred template counts. In a later analysis, generation probabilities were computed using a VDJ recombination model fitted to out-of-frame rearrangements, and the results were checked against IGoR. A later analysis scored TCR-TCR, TCR-HLA and TCR-CMV co-occurrence with hypergeometric tests, applying a repertoire-size bias correction to TCR pairs. False discovery rates were estimated in a later analysis by permuting HLA or CMV assignments 20 times. In a later analysis, co-occurring TCRs were grouped with DBSCAN, and TCRdist sequence similarity was added when clustering was performed within HLA-allele-positive subsets. Repertoires with fewer than 30,000 or more than 120,000 public chains were left out of co-occurrence clustering, as were a handful of repertoires with anomalous nucleotide sharing. TCRdb obtained this table from immuneACCESS and retained in-frame rearrangements with V and J assigned. These tables miss some clones; where compared with another copy, unresolved V genes account for less than half of the shortfall, and the remainder is unexplained. V and J calls and clone size are given by that table; D and trimming were obtained from the DNA. The sample table shows about 200,000 clones, and roughly 80% are seen once. The biggest ten clones account for about 1.7% of the sample.

This sequence uses TRBV27 and TRBJ2-7; too little of a D gene remains to name it. The sequence was collected from a man aged 50 to 60 in good health and CMV-seronegative. The source material was PBMCs. The CDR3: CASSLAGFYEQYF. In nucleotide form, the sequence is TGTGCCAGCAGTTTAGCAGGTTTCTACGAGCAGTACTTC.